One sample yielded the 2 T cell receptor beta chains listed below, sequenced in a study of early T cells in non-severe SARS-CoV-2 infection (dated by TCRdb to the early 2020s). Library preparation used 5' RACE. TCRdb names NextSeq 500 as the instrument used. Using fastp trimming at Q25 and MiXCR clonotype assembly, TCRdb reanalyzed the public sequencing data and kept in-frame beta chains. Each CDR3 protein gets just one entry, which takes the most common genes and DNA from the rows behind it. The sample table lists about 27,000 distinct CDR3 sequences, around 4% of them with a count of one. The ten top clones hold approximately 4.7% of the sample. Sequenced material: whole blood. These receptors came from an adult who was a healthcare worker with PCR-confirmed SARS-CoV-2 infection or an uninfected control (not recorded which).

The sample holds many counts of this clonotype. The V gene is TRBV18, the J gene TRBJ2-3; possibly TRBD1 or TRBD2 for D (6 bases each). Between the trimmed V and J ends, which lost 2 bases and 3 bases, there was a span of 12 bases. CDR1 and CDR2 from the germline V gene are KGHSH and LQKENI. CDR3 length: 15 residues. CDR3 DNA: TGTGCCAGCTCACCAGGCCGGGGGCAAACAGATACGCAGTATTTT. Amino acid sequence: CASSPGRGQTDTQYF.

In this sample, this clonotype turned up many times. The chain combines TRBV18 with TRBJ2-1; D perhaps matches TRBD1 (6 bases). Trimming removed 1 base at V and 11 bases at J, with 15 bases between. Germline assignment: CDR1 KGHSH and CDR2 LQKENI. The CDR3 spans 14 residues. CDR3 residues: CASSPRQGKGQQFF. CDR3 DNA sequence: TGTGCCAGCTCACCACGGCAGGGGAAGGGGCAGCAGTTCTTC.